A selection of T cell receptor beta chains follows, all from one sample in a study of PD-L1 blockade in urothelial cancer. Clones were sequenced by immunoSEQ multiplex PCR, and TCRdb holds only the in-frame ones, with some missing. The profile covers fewer than 60,000 clones, with 84% appearing a single time and approximately 1.5% taken by the ten largest. Sequenced material: PBMCs, taken around atezolizumab (anti-PD-L1) treatment. These receptors were obtained from a man in his forties or fifties with urothelial cancer. The CDR3 runs from the conserved cysteine through the conserved F or W. A D gene is named only where the DNA matches it firmly. Clone sizes are given selectively: once, few, many, or a class where the clone is expanded.

clone_size j_call v_call d_call cdr3_aa cdr3_nt
. TRBJ1-4 TRBV4-1 . CASSPPVKNEKLFF TGCGCCAGCAGCCCTCCAGTCAAGAATGAAAAACTGTTTTTT
. TRBJ2-7 TRBV25-1 . CASSAHYEQYF TGTGCCAGCAGTGCCCACTACGAGCAGTACTTC
once TRBJ2-3 TRBV15 . CATSSFPPDRSTDTQYF TGTGCCACCAGCTCCTTCCCCCCTGACAGAAGCACAGATACGCAGTATTTT
. TRBJ1-1 TRBV11-2 TRBD1 CASSQGGMDTEAFF TGTGCCAGCAGCCAGGGGGGAATGGACACTGAAGCTTTCTTT
. TRBJ2-7 TRBV27 . CASRGNRMIYEQYF TGTGCCAGCAGGGGAAACAGGATGATCTACGAGCAGTACTTC
. TRBJ1-5 TRBV30 . CAWSPSGYQPQHF TGTGCCTGGAGCCCCTCGGGGTATCAGCCCCAGCATTTT
few TRBJ2-2 TRBV9 . CASSVTGNTGELFF TGTGCCAGCAGCGTAACAGGGAACACCGGGGAGCTGTTTTTT
few TRBJ1-2 TRBV28 . CASSLITGQGYGYTF TGTGCCAGCAGTTTAATTACAGGGCAGGGGTATGGCTACACCTTC
. TRBJ2-5 TRBV14 . CASSPTGQKTQYF TGTGCCAGCAGCCCCACAGGGCAAAAGACCCAGTACTTC
. TRBJ1-2 TRBV9 TRBD1 CASSGQGARVSGYTF TGTGCCAGCAGCGGACAGGGGGCGAGGGTGTCTGGCTACACCTTC
. TRBJ1-2 TRBV5-4 TRBD1 CASSSGGQGKYGYTF TGTGCCAGCAGCTCGGGGGGACAGGGAAAGTATGGCTACACCTTC
once TRBJ2-7 TRBV6-5 . CATALTGQSYEQYF TGTGCCACGGCACTAACGGGACAATCCTACGAGCAGTACTTC
many TRBJ2-1 TRBV28 TRBD2 CASRIHRLAGGVREQFF TGTGCCAGCCGTATCCATCGACTAGCGGGGGGAGTACGTGAGCAGTTCTTC
. TRBJ2-2 TRBV10-1 TRBD2 CASSRTSGTGTGELFF TGCGCCAGCAGCCGCACTAGCGGGACAGGCACCGGGGAGCTGTTTTTT
. TRBJ2-5 TRBV4-1 TRBD2 CASSQGGFSGRRQETQYF TGCGCCAGCAGCCAAGGGGGTTTTAGCGGGAGGAGGCAAGAGACCCAGTACTTC
few TRBJ1-2 TRBV20-1 . CSAPPTYGYTF TGCAGTGCCCCCCCTACCTATGGCTACACCTTC
. TRBJ1-5 TRBV27 . CASRADKNQPQHF TGTGCCAGCAGGGCAGATAAGAATCAGCCCCAGCATTTT
. TRBJ2-4 TRBV7-2 . CASSSRSPFQNIQYF TGTGCCAGCAGCTCTAGGTCCCCATTTCAAAACATTCAGTACTTC
. TRBJ2-7 TRBV14 TRBD1 CASSRGTVSYEQYF TGTGCCAGCAGCCGAGGGACAGTCTCCTACGAGCAGTACTTC
. TRBJ1-3 TRBV19 . CASSTSVISGNTIYF TGTGCCAGTAGCACCAGCGTGATTAGTGGAAACACCATATATTTT
. TRBJ2-1 TRBV9 TRBD2 CASSPEGTLSGRRDEQFF TGTGCCAGCAGCCCCGAGGGGACGCTTAGCGGGAGAAGGGATGAGCAGTTCTTC
. TRBJ2-3 TRBV5-1 . CASSHSGDTQYF TGCGCCAGCAGCCACTCAGGGGATACGCAGTATTTT
few TRBJ2-7 TRBV5-4 . CASSLGQNYEQYF TGTGCCAGCAGCTTGGGACAGAATTACGAGCAGTACTTC
. TRBJ1-2 TRBV18 TRBD1 CASSPPGQGDYGYTF TGTGCCAGCTCACCACCGGGACAGGGCGACTATGGCTACACCTTC
. TRBJ1-6 TRBV27 TRBD1 CASSTYGTGSSYNSPLHF TGTGCCAGCAGTACCTACGGGACAGGGAGCTCCTATAATTCACCCCTCCACTTT
once TRBJ2-1 TRBV15 . CATSRPFTYNEQFF TGTGCCACCAGCAGACCCTTTACATACAATGAGCAGTTCTTC
. TRBJ2-7 TRBV5-1 . CASSPAGTHYEQYF TGCGCCAGCAGCCCTGCCGGGACTCACTACGAGCAGTACTTC
. TRBJ2-7 TRBV27 TRBD1 CASTRQGSGAYEQYF TGTGCCAGCACCAGACAGGGATCGGGCGCCTACGAGCAGTACTTC
. TRBJ1-1 TRBV5-1 TRBD1 CASSRTGAWNTEAFF TGCGCCAGCAGCCGAACAGGGGCGTGGAACACTGAAGCTTTCTTT
. TRBJ2-1 TRBV5-1 . CASSYERNLYNEQFF TGCGCCAGCAGCTATGAGCGCAATTTATACAATGAGCAGTTCTTC
. TRBJ1-1 TRBV2 . CATKKRENTEAFF TGTGCCACCAAGAAGAGGGAAAACACTGAAGCTTTCTTT
. TRBJ2-2 TRBV11-2 TRBD2 CASSLVGGETGELFF TGTGCCAGCAGCTTAGTTGGGGGGGAGACCGGGGAGCTGTTTTTT
few TRBJ1-6 TRBV6-1 TRBD1 CASSEEAGQGYSPLHF TGTGCCAGCAGTGAAGAGGCGGGACAGGGGTATTCACCCCTCCACTTT
. TRBJ1-1 TRBV5-4 TRBD1 CASSSGTGGNTEAFF TGTGCCAGCAGCTCGGGGACAGGCGGGAACACTGAAGCTTTCTTT
. TRBJ2-1 TRBV6-5 TRBD1 CASSSGQGGNEQFF TGTGCCAGCAGCTCGGGACAGGGGGGGAATGAGCAGTTCTTC
. TRBJ2-7 TRBV5-4 TRBD2 CASSRWGGHEQYF TGTGCCAGCAGCCGGTGGGGGGGACACGAGCAGTACTTC
. TRBJ2-6 TRBV11-3 . CASSPREAGANVLTF TGTGCCAGCAGCCCCAGGGAAGCTGGGGCCAACGTCCTGACTTTC
. TRBJ1-5 TRBV19 TRBD1 CASSITGGSNQPQHF TGTGCCAGTAGTATTACAGGGGGCAGCAATCAGCCCCAGCATTTT
once TRBJ1-1 TRBV28 TRBD1 CASSPPHRGPYTEAFF TGTGCCAGCAGCCCCCCTCACAGGGGACCCTACACTGAAGCTTTCTTT
. TRBJ2-7 TRBV9 TRBD2 CASSVEGRGNSYEQYF TGTGCCAGCAGCGTAGAGGGGAGGGGAAACTCCTACGAGCAGTACTTC
. TRBJ1-5 TRBV2 . CASSPQGTGNQPQHF TGTGCCAGCAGCCCACAGGGTACCGGCAATCAGCCCCAGCATTTT
. TRBJ1-2 TRBV29-1 TRBD1 CSVDEFRGVGYTF TGCAGCGTTGATGAGTTCAGGGGGGTCGGGTACACCTTC
few TRBJ1-1 TRBV30 . CAWTPGIEAFF TGTGCCTGGACTCCGGGGATTGAAGCTTTCTTT
. TRBJ2-1 TRBV14 . CASSQEYKFSYNEQFF TGTGCCAGCAGCCAAGAGTACAAATTCTCCTACAATGAGCAGTTCTTC
. TRBJ2-7 TRBV29-1 . CSVEDVWQRGYF TGCAGCGTTGAAGACGTATGGCAAAGGGGGTACTTC
. TRBJ2-3 TRBV7-9 . CASSKGGGPSVSTDTQYF TGTGCCAGCAGCAAAGGGGGGGGGCCCAGCGTTTCCACAGATACGCAGTATTTT
. TRBJ2-4 TRBV5-8 TRBD2 CASRVGGTIALAKNIQYF TGTGCCAGCAGAGTGGGTGGGACTATAGCTCTAGCCAAAAACATTCAGTACTTC
. TRBJ2-7 TRBV19 TRBD2 CASSYSGSSVYEQYF TGTGCCAGTAGTTACAGCGGGAGTAGTGTGTACGAGCAGTACTTC
once TRBJ1-4 TRBV2 . CASRTWGGADEKLFF TGTGCCAGCAGAACCTGGGGAGGGGCGGATGAAAAACTGTTTTTT
once TRBJ2-2 TRBV5-6 . CASSSVTGWATGELFF TGTGCCAGCAGCTCCGTAACAGGGTGGGCCACCGGGGAGCTGTTTTTT
. TRBJ2-5 TRBV5-1 TRBD2 CASSAGLAGGLGETQYF TGCGCCAGCAGCGCGGGACTAGCGGGGGGGCTCGGGGAGACCCAGTACTTC
. TRBJ1-5 TRBV19 . CASSIVVSVNQPQHF TGTGCCAGTAGTATTGTGGTATCGGTCAATCAGCCCCAGCATTTT
few TRBJ2-3 TRBV30 TRBD1 CAWDRDRGQDTQYF TGTGCCTGGGACCGGGACAGGGGGCAAGATACGCAGTATTTT
few TRBJ2-7 TRBV10-1 . CASSESPGYEQYF TGCGCCAGCAGTGAGTCGCCGGGATACGAGCAGTACTTC